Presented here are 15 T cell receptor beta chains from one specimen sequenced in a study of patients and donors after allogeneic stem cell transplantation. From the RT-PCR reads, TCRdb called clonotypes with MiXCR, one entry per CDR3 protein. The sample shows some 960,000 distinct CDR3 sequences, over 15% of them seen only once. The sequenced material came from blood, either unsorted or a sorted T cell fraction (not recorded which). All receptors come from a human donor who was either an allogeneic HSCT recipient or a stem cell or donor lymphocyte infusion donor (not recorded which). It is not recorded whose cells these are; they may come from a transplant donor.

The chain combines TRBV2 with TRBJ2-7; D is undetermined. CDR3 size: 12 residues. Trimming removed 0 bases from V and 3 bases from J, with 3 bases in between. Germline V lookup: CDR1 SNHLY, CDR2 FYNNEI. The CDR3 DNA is TGTGCCAGCAGTGAAGCGGACTACGAGCAGTACTTC. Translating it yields CASSEADYEQYF.

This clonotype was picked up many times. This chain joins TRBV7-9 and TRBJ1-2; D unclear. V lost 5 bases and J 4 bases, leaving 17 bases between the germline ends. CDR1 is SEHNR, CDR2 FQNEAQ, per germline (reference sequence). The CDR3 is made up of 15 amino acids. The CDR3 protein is CASSPGQATLYGYTF. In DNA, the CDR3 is TGTGCCAGCAGCCCCGGCCAGGCCACCCTCTATGGCTACACCTTC.

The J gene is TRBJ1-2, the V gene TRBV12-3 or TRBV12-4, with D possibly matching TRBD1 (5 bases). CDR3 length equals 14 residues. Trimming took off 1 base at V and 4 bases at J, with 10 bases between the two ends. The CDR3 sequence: CASSLERGGYGYTF. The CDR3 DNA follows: TGTGCCAGCAGTTTAGAGAGGGGCGGCTATGGCTACACCTTC.

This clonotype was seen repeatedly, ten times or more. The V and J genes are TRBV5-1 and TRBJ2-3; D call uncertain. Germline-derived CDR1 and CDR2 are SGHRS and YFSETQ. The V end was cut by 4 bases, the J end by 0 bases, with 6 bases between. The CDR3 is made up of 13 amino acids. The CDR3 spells CASSPQSTDTQYF. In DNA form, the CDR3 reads TGCGCCAGCAGCCCCCAGAGCACAGATACGCAGTATTTT.

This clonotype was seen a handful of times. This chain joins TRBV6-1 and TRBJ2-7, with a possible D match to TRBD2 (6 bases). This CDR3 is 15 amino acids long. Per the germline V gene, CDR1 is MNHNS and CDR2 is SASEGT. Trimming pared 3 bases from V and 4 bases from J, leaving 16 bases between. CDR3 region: CASSENRYGGYEQYF. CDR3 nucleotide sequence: TGTGCCAGCAGTGAGAATCGTTATGGGGGGTACGAGCAGTACTTC.

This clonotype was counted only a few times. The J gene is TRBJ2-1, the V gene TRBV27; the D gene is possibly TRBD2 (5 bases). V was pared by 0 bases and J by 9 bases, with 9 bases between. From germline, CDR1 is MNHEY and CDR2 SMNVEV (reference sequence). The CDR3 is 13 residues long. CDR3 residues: CASSLSGRVEQFF. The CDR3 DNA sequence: TGTGCCAGCAGTTTATCAGGGCGGGTTGAGCAGTTCTTC.

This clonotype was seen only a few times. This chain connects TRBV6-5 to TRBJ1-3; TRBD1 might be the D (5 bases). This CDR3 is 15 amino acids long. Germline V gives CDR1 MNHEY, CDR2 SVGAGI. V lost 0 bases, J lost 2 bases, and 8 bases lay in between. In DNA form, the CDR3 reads TGTGCCAGCAGTTACTCGACGGGGGCTGGAAACACCATATATTTT. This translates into CASSYSTGAGNTIYF.

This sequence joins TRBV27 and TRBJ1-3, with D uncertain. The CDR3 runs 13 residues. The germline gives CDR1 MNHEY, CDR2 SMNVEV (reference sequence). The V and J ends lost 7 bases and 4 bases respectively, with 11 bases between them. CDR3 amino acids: CASKTSSGNTIYF. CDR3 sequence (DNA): TGTGCCAGCAAAACGTCTTCGGGAAACACCATATATTTT.

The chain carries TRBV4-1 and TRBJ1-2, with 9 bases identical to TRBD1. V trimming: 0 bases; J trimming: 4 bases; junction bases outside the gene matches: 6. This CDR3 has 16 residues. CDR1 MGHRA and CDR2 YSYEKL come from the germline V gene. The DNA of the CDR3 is TGCGCCAGCAGCCAAGATAGGACAGGGGAACGCTATGGCTACACCTTC. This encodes CASSQDRTGERYGYTF.

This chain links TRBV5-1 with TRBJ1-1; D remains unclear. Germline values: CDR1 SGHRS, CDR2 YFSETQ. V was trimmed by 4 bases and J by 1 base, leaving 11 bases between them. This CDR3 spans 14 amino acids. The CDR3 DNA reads TGCGCCAGCAGCGACGAAAACAAGAACACTGAAGCTTTCTTT. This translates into CASSDENKNTEAFF.

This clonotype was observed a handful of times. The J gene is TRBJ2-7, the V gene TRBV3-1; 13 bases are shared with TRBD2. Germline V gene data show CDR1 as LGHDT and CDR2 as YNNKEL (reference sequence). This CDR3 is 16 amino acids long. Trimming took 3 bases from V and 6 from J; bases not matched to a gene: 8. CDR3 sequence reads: CASSQTPGLAGSEQYF. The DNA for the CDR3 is TGTGCCAGCAGCCAGACCCCGGGACTAGCGGGATCCGAGCAGTACTTC.

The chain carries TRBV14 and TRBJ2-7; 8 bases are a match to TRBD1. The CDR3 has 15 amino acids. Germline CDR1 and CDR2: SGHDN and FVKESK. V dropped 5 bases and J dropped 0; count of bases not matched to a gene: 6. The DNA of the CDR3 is TGTGCCAGCAGCAACCCGGGACAGGCCTCCTACGAGCAGTACTTC. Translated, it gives CASSNPGQASYEQYF.

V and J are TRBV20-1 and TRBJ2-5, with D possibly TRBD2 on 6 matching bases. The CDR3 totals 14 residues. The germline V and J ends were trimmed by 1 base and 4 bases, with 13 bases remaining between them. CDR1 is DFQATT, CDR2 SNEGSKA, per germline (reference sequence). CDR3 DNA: TGCAGTGCTAGAGCTACTAGCTTCGGAGAGACCCAGTACTTC. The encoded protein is CSARATSFGETQYF.

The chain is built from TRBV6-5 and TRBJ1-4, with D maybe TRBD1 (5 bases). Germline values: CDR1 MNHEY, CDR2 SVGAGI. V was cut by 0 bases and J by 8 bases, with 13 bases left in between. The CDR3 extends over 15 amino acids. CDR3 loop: CASSYSIGDVEKLFF. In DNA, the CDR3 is TGTGCCAGCAGTTACTCGATTGGGGACGTAGAAAAACTGTTTTTT.

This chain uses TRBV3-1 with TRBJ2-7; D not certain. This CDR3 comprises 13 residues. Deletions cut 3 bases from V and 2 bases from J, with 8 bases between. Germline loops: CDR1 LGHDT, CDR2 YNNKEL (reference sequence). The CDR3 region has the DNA TGTGCCAGCAGCCACGGTCTTGCCTACGAGCAGTACTTC. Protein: CASSHGLAYEQYF.